Each of the 27 T cell receptor beta chains below was sequenced from the same sample in a study of CD8 T cells in ankylosing spondylitis. Regarding the study as a whole: Seemingly distinctive of ankylosing spondylitis blood was a TCR beta motif formed by eight highly homologous variants.

TCRdb redid the calling of the 5' RACE reads with MiXCR, one entry per CDR3 protein. The sample has around 390,000 distinct CDR3 sequences; about a fifth are singletons. Their specific antigens are unknown. Sequencing was carried out using blood, either unsorted or a sorted T cell fraction (not recorded which). Receptor source: a male donor with ankylosing spondylitis.

This clonotype was found a few times. This chain joins TRBV7-9 and TRBJ2-4; 9 bases map to TRBD1. From germline, CDR1 is SEHNR and CDR2 FQNEAQ (reference sequence). The V and J ends lost 0 bases and 2 bases, in that order; junction bases with no gene match: 5. CDR3 size: 17 residues. For the CDR3, the DNA is TGTGCCAGCAGCTTAGCCGTCGGGACAGGGTCCAAAAACATTCAGTACTTC. Its protein is CASSLAVGTGSKNIQYF.

J is TRBJ1-5 and V is TRBV10-3; D gene ambiguous. This CDR3 is built from 13 residues. Germline CDR1 ENHRY, CDR2 SYGVKD. Trimming cost V 2 bases and J 1 base, with 3 bases left between them. The CDR3 nucleotides are TGTGCCATCAGTGAGGGAAGCAATCAGCCCCAGCATTTT. It yields the protein CAISEGSNQPQHF.

This clonotype was counted between two and nine times. The chain couples TRBV20-1 to TRBJ2-7, with 14 bases identical to TRBD2. The CDR3 extends over 15 amino acids. Germline V lookup: CDR1 DFQATT, CDR2 SNEGSKA (reference sequence). J lost 3 bases, V lost 3 bases, and 4 bases had no gene match. The DNA for the CDR3 is TGCAGTGCTAGCGGGACTAGCGGGAGTAACTACGAGCAGTACTTC. Translation gives CSASGTSGSNYEQYF.

This clonotype has only a few counts. This chain uses TRBV9 with TRBJ2-3; D call uncertain. Trimming stripped 0 bases from V and 0 bases from J, with 5 bases between. CDR1 and CDR2 from the germline V gene are SGDLS and YYNGEE. The CDR3 loop spans 14 amino acids. This CDR3 reads CASSVAVSTDTQYF. The CDR3 DNA sequence: TGTGCCAGCAGCGTAGCGGTTAGCACAGATACGCAGTATTTT. The full variable domain, with the rest looked up from reference TRBV9 and TRBJ2-3, is DSGVTQTPKHLITATGQRVTLRCSPRSGDLSVYWYQQSLDQGLQFLIQYYNGEERAKGNILERFSAQQFPDLHSELNLSSLELGDSALYFCASSVAVSTDTQYFGPGTRLTVL.

The genes are TRBV9 and TRBJ1-1, with no clear D. CDR1 is SGDLS and CDR2 is YYNGEE in the germline V gene. V was pared by 6 bases and J by 4 bases, with 16 bases between. CDR3 length: 14 residues. CDR3 region: CASNDGVETTEAFF. The CDR3 DNA sequence: TGTGCCAGCAACGACGGGGTAGAGACCACTGAAGCTTTCTTT. The variable domain in full, with the rest retrieved from reference TRBV9 and TRBJ1-1, is DSGVTQTPKHLITATGQRVTLRCSPRSGDLSVYWYQQSLDQGLQFLIQYYNGEERAKGNILERFSAQQFPDLHSELNLSSLELGDSALYFCASNDGVETTEAFFGQGTRLTVV.

This clonotype was counted ten times or more. The rearrangement links TRBV10-3 to TRBJ2-3; 9 bases are shared with TRBD2. Per germline, CDR1 ENHRY and CDR2 SYGVKD. The CDR3 loop spans 17 amino acids. Germline trimming cut 0 bases from V and 4 bases from J; bases unmatched to any gene: 8. Here the CDR3 reads CAISESMSSGTPDTQYF. The CDR3 DNA is TGTGCCATCAGTGAGTCGATGTCTAGCGGGACACCAGATACGCAGTATTTT.

This clonotype has a handful of counts. The chain combines TRBV10-3 with TRBJ2-6; a possible D gene is TRBD1 (6 bases). This CDR3 has 17 residues. V was shortened by 6 bases and J by 1 base, with 16 bases between the two germline ends. Germline CDR1 ENHRY, CDR2 SYGVKD. The CDR3 DNA follows: TGTGCCATCAGCGCAATGCAGGGGCGGTCTGGGGCCAACGTCCTGACTTTC. This encodes CAISAMQGRSGANVLTF.

The chain has TRBV29-1 and TRBJ1-1; no reliable D call. The CDR3 extends over 12 amino acids. Germline-derived CDR1 and CDR2 are SQVTM and ANQGSEA. The V gene lost 6 bases and the J gene lost 0 bases, with 8 bases spanning the gap. The CDR3, as DNA: TGCAGCGTCGGGTCGATGAACACTGAAGCTTTCTTT. Its protein is CSVGSMNTEAFF.

This clonotype turned up a few times. The chain joins TRBV5-1 to TRBJ2-5; TRBD2 aligns across 7 bases. The V gene end was trimmed by 4 bases and the J gene end by 2 bases; junction bases not matched to a gene: 8. Looked up from germline, CDR1 is SGHRS and CDR2 is YFSETQ. The CDR3 runs 15 residues. The CDR3 DNA reads TGCGCCAGCAGCCCCCGGGGAGCGGGACAAGAGACCCAGTACTTC. This translates into CASSPRGAGQETQYF.

The V and J genes are TRBV7-8 and TRBJ1-4; D is perhaps TRBD1 (5 bases). CDR1 is SGHVS, CDR2 FQNEAQ, per germline. CDR3 length equals 14 residues. V was trimmed by 9 bases and J by 7 bases, leaving 18 bases between them. The CDR3, as DNA: TGTGCCAGTCAGGGACCGGTGGTCCGTGAAAAACTGTTTTTT. Its protein product is CASQGPVVREKLFF.

This clonotype was counted many times. This rearrangement joins TRBV29-1 to TRBJ2-1; TRBD1 agrees at 7 bases. The germline V gene encodes CDR1 SQVTM and CDR2 ANQGSEA. Unmatched junction bases numbered 11, after V lost 3 bases and J lost 0 bases. The CDR3 covers 17 residues. This chain's CDR3 is CSVDVRGQWNSYNEQFF. DNA of the CDR3: TGCAGCGTTGACGTAAGGGGACAGTGGAACTCCTACAATGAGCAGTTCTTC.

CDR3 in amino acids: CASSFNRGNEKLFF. In DNA, the CDR3 is TGCGCCAGCAGCTTTAATCGGGGGAATGAAAAACTGTTTTTT. The chain carries TRBV5-1 and TRBJ1-4, with TRBD1 as a possible D gene (5 bases). The germline gives CDR1 SGHRS, CDR2 YFSETQ. The CDR3 is 14 amino acids. V lost 2 bases, J lost 5 bases, and 10 bases lay in between.

The V call is TRBV3-1, the J call TRBJ2-1; TRBD2 aligns across 12 bases. The germline V gene encodes CDR1 LGHDT and CDR2 YNNKEL (reference sequence). With V trimmed by 6 bases and J by 8 bases, 11 bases remained unmatched. The CDR3 is made up of 16 amino acids. CDR3 residues: CASSPYPTSGSDEQFF. The CDR3 DNA follows: TGTGCCAGCAGTCCTTACCCGACTAGCGGGAGTGATGAGCAGTTCTTC.

This clonotype was picked up many times. The chain is built from TRBV10-3 and TRBJ2-1; TRBD2 agrees at 14 bases. The CDR3 extends over 14 amino acids. Trimming cost V 6 bases and J 8 bases; bases outside gene matches: 3. The germline V gene encodes CDR1 ENHRY and CDR2 SYGVKD. The DNA of the CDR3 is TGTGCCATCAGGGGGACTAGCGGGAGCGATGAGCAGTTCTTC. This encodes CAIRGTSGSDEQFF.

This chain connects TRBV14 to TRBJ2-3; D unclear. The CDR3 consists of 15 residues. The germline gives CDR1 SGHDN, CDR2 FVKESK. V shed 1 base and J shed 4 bases, with 12 bases lying between them. CDR3 in amino acids: CASSQVGPRPDTQYF. The CDR3 DNA sequence: TGTGCCAGCAGCCAAGTCGGCCCGAGGCCAGATACGCAGTATTTT.

A few counts support this clonotype. This chain connects TRBV29-1 to TRBJ2-6, with TRBD1 as a possible D gene (6 bases). In germline, CDR1 is SQVTM, CDR2 ANQGSEA. Trimming removed 4 bases from V and 1 base from J, with 8 bases in between. The CDR3 sequence is 14 residues long. The CDR3 DNA reads as TGCAGCGTTGGCAGGGGTTCTGGGGCCAACGTCCTGACTTTC. It encodes CSVGRGSGANVLTF.

The table lists this clonotype with a few counts. This chain joins TRBV7-3 and TRBJ2-1; D might be TRBD2 (6 bases). Trimming cost V 5 bases and J 7 bases, with 18 bases left between them. The CDR3 covers 15 residues. CDR1 and CDR2 (germline): SGHTA, FQGTGA. CDR3 bases: TGTGCCAGCAGCGGTACCGGGACTTGGGGGAATGAGCAGTTCTTC. It specifies CASSGTGTWGNEQFF.

The chain has TRBV28 and TRBJ2-2; no firm D call. The CDR3 loop spans 14 amino acids. Germline lookup yields CDR1 MDHEN and CDR2 SYDVKM. Between the trimmed V and J ends, which lost 7 bases and 1 base, there was a span of 10 bases. The CDR3 loop is CASKWGENTGELFF. The DNA of the CDR3 is TGTGCCAGCAAGTGGGGTGAGAACACCGGGGAGCTGTTTTTT.

The chain joins TRBV4-3 to TRBJ2-7; D perhaps matches TRBD2 (6 bases). V was trimmed by 8 bases and J by 7 bases, leaving 21 bases between them. The CDR3 is made up of 14 amino acids. Germline CDR1 is LGHNA and CDR2 is YSLEER. DNA of the CDR3: TGCGCCAGCTCCTCAAGGGACTTGCGAGGAGAGCAGTACTTC. This sequence encodes CASSSRDLRGEQYF.

The chain uses TRBV20-1 and TRBJ2-7; D tentatively reads TRBD1 or TRBD2 (5 bases each). There are 15 residues in the CDR3. The V end lost 8 bases, the J end lost 0 bases, and 20 bases lay between the germline ends. Germline V lookup: CDR1 DFQATT, CDR2 SNEGSKA (reference sequence). The DNA of the CDR3 is TGCAGTCCCAAGATCGTTGGGGGTTACTCCTACGAGCAGTACTTC. Protein: CSPKIVGGYSYEQYF.

J is TRBJ2-5 and V is TRBV12-3 or TRBV12-4, with 11 bases aligning to TRBD2. The CDR3 sequence is 17 residues long. V lost 7 bases, J lost 3 bases, and 13 bases stayed unmatched. CDR3 residues: CASTLGTSGGGEETQYF. In nucleotides, the CDR3 is TGTGCCAGCACCTTAGGGACTAGCGGAGGGGGGGAAGAGACCCAGTACTTC.

CDR3 in DNA: TGTGCCAGCACCGTGATCTCTGGGGCCAACGTCCTGACTTTC. It specifies CASTVISGANVLTF. The chain uses TRBV27 and TRBJ2-6; D uncertain. Germline loops: CDR1 MNHEY, CDR2 SMNVEV (reference sequence). The CDR3 runs to 14 residues. Trimming took 7 bases from V and 0 from J, leaving 7 bases between them.

J is TRBJ1-4 and V is TRBV5-4; possible D gene TRBD1, 5 bases. Germline values: CDR1 SGHNT, CDR2 YYREEE (reference sequence). Trimming cost V 4 bases and J 6 bases, with 19 bases left between them. The CDR3 has 16 residues. The CDR3 DNA is TGTGCCAGCAGCGCTGGACAAGCCTTCCCATATGAAAAACTGTTTTTT. It translates to CASSAGQAFPYEKLFF. The complete variable domain, with remaining parts taken from reference TRBV5-4 and TRBJ1-4, reads ETGVTQSPTHLIKTRGQQVTLRCSSQSGHNTVSWYQQALGQGPQFIFQYYREEENGRGNFPPRFSGLQFPNYSSELNVNALELDDSALYLCASSAGQAFPYEKLFFGSGTQLSVL.

This clonotype was recorded a few times. The genes are TRBV7-9 and TRBJ2-1, with D perhaps matching TRBD2 (6 bases). Trimming removed 5 bases from V and 6 bases from J, with 14 bases in between. Germline CDR1 and CDR2: SEHNR and FQNEAQ (reference sequence). CDR3 length: 14 residues. In DNA form, the CDR3 reads TGTGCCAGCAGCCCAGGGACTTCATTCAATGAGCAGTTCTTC. Its translation: CASSPGTSFNEQFF.

The DNA of the CDR3 is TGTGCCAGCAGTGAAGCGGGGGCACGCTACGAGCAGTACTTC. The encoded protein is CASSEAGARYEQYF. J is TRBJ2-7 and V is TRBV2; D might be TRBD1 (6 bases). Trimming shortened V by 0 bases and J by 3 bases, and 9 bases separated the two germline ends. This CDR3 is 14 amino acids long. Germline CDR1 reads SNHLY; CDR2 reads FYNNEI.

This rearrangement joins TRBV29-1 to TRBJ2-3, with TRBD2 matching 10 bases. V shed 7 bases, J shed 5 bases, and the junction held 6 bases outside the gene matches. In germline, CDR1 is SQVTM, CDR2 ANQGSEA. The CDR3 has 13 amino acids. CDR3 coding DNA: TGCAGCGCTGGTAGCGGGAGGATAGATACGCAGTATTTT. It specifies CSAGSGRIDTQYF.

A few counts support this clonotype. The V call is TRBV15, the J call TRBJ2-1; 9 nucleotides agree with TRBD1. The CDR3 totals 14 residues. Germline CDR1 is LNHNV and CDR2 is YYDKDF (reference sequence). The ends lost 3 bases at V and 9 bases at J; junction bases unmatched: 6. The CDR3 loop reads CATSRRDRVIEQFF. The CDR3 bases are TGTGCCACCAGCAGGAGGGACAGGGTAATTGAGCAGTTCTTC.